These T cell receptor beta chains were read from a single sample in a study of beta chain features in type 1 diabetes. Libraries were prepared by immunoSEQ multiplex PCR; TCRdb keeps only in-frame clonotypes and omits some of them. Here the sample spans approximately 15,000 clones, almost 70% being singletons. The sequencing sample was made of Tregs from blood. These receptors came from a man in his thirties or forties with type 1 diabetes. Each CDR3 is given with its conserved first and last residue. A D gene is named only where the DNA matches it firmly. Part of the rows lack a size; the others show once, few, many or a class for expanded clones.

-	TRBV6-1	-	TRBJ1-4	CASSERRANEKLFF	TGTGCCAGCAGTGAAAGGAGAGCTAATGAAAAACTGTTTTTT
-	TRBV21-1	-	TRBJ1-5	CARHRGDNSQPQHF	TGTGCCAGGCACAGGGGGGATAATAGTCAGCCCCAGCATTTT
TRBD2	TRBV27	-	TRBJ2-2	CASSLGASGSRNTGELFF	TGTGCCAGCAGTTTAGGGGCTAGCGGGAGCCGGAACACCGGGGAGCTGTTTTTT
-	TRBV30	few	TRBJ1-2	CAWSVTRSVYGYTF	TGTGCCTGGAGTGTAACTAGGTCAGTGTATGGCTACACCTTC
-	TRBV27	once	TRBJ2-7	CASSLEKGGDEQYF	TGTGCCAGCAGTTTGGAAAAGGGCGGGGACGAGCAGTACTTC
TRBD2	TRBV25-1	-	TRBJ2-5	CASSGTSGRETQYF	TGTGCCAGCAGTGGGACTAGCGGTCGGGAGACCCAGTACTTC
-	TRBV28	few	TRBJ1-2	CASSTQALSGYTF	TGTGCCAGCAGTACACAGGCTTTAAGTGGCTACACCTTC
TRBD1	TRBV13	-	TRBJ1-2	CASSLAGTGETYGYTF	TGTGCCAGCAGCTTAGCCGGGACAGGGGAGACCTATGGCTACACCTTC
TRBD2	TRBV4-1	-	TRBJ2-7	CASSQEASGPYEQYF	TGCGCCAGCAGCCAAGAGGCTAGCGGGCCCTACGAGCAGTACTTC
-	TRBV2	few	TRBJ2-1	CASSEFPNNEQFF	TGTGCCAGCAGTGAGTTCCCAAACAATGAGCAGTTCTTC
TRBD1	TRBV5-1	-	TRBJ1-3	CASSPGGPGNTIYF	TGCGCCAGCAGCCCAGGGGGCCCTGGAAACACCATATATTTT
-	TRBV5-1	-	TRBJ1-2	CASSRGGPNYGYTF	TGCGCCAGCAGCCGTGGAGGTCCTAACTATGGCTACACCTTC
TRBD2	TRBV30	-	TRBJ2-5	CAWRTSGGAETQYF	TGTGCCTGGAGGACTAGCGGGGGGGCAGAGACCCAGTACTTC
-	TRBV5-5	-	TRBJ2-1	CASSLTNHNEQFF	TGTGCCAGCAGCTTGACAAATCACAATGAGCAGTTCTTC
-	TRBV7-9	once	TRBJ1-5	CASSLANSNQPQHF	TGTGCCAGCAGCTTAGCTAATAGCAATCAGCCCCAGCATTTT
-	TRBV4-1	-	TRBJ1-1	CATSRGGPGMNTEAFF	TGCGCCACCTCTAGGGGGGGGCCAGGGATGAACACTGAAGCTTTCTTT
-	TRBV5-8	-	TRBJ2-2	CASSRGTLKTGELFF	TGTGCCAGCAGCCGCGGGACTCTTAAGACCGGGGAGCTGTTTTTT
-	TRBV14	-	TRBJ1-4	CASSLTRLPNEKLFF	TGTGCCAGCAGCCTTACCCGACTCCCTAATGAAAAACTGTTTTTT
TRBD2	TRBV11-2	-	TRBJ2-7	CASRIAGALEQYF	TGTGCCAGCAGAATAGCGGGGGCTCTCGAGCAGTACTTC
-	TRBV7-6	-	TRBJ2-4	CASSPGAGNIQYF	TGTGCCAGCAGCCCAGGGGCCGGAAACATTCAGTACTTC
TRBD2	TRBV18	-	TRBJ2-1	CASSLRTSGLYNEQFF	TGTGCCAGCTCACTTCGGACTAGCGGACTATACAATGAGCAGTTCTTC
TRBD1	TRBV5-1	once	TRBJ1-2	CASSLDGTGLDRGYTF	TGCGCCAGCAGCTTGGATGGGACAGGCCTCGACAGGGGCTACACCTTC
-	TRBV7-9	-	TRBJ2-2	CASSLSGDAGELFF	TGTGCCAGCAGCTTATCGGGGGACGCCGGGGAGCTGTTTTTT
-	TRBV5-1	-	TRBJ1-1	CASSLFSSLNTEAFF	TGCGCCAGCAGCTTGTTTAGCAGCCTGAACACTGAAGCTTTCTTT
-	TRBV10-3	-	TRBJ1-1	CAISESWGGGPDAEAFF	TGTGCCATCAGTGAGTCTTGGGGGGGCGGTCCCGACGCTGAAGCTTTCTTT
TRBD2	TRBV15	-	TRBJ2-3	CATSRGASGTTDTQYF	TGTGCCACCAGCAGAGGCGCTAGCGGGACCACAGATACGCAGTATTTT
-	TRBV23-1	-	TRBJ1-5	CASSRQLNQPQHF	TGCGCCAGCAGTCGACAGTTGAATCAGCCCCAGCATTTT
-	TRBV10-3	-	TRBJ2-5	CAISEGAGLGETQYF	TGTGCCATCAGTGAGGGTGCAGGGCTGGGAGAGACCCAGTACTTC
-	TRBV19	-	TRBJ2-2	CATAGASNTGELFF	TGTGCCACGGCGGGGGCCTCGAACACCGGGGAGCTGTTTTTT
TRBD1	TRBV7-9	-	TRBJ1-2	CASSFSGGAAQGYTF	TGTGCCAGCAGCTTCTCAGGGGGCGCAGCTCAGGGCTACACCTTC
-	TRBV6-5	few	TRBJ2-4	CASSYSRELNIQYF	TGTGCCAGCAGTTACTCGAGGGAGCTAAACATTCAGTACTTC
TRBD1	TRBV7-9	-	TRBJ2-3	CASSFRGQVGNTQYF	TGTGCCAGCAGCTTTCGAGGACAGGTTGGGAATACGCAGTATTTT
TRBD2	TRBV14	-	TRBJ2-3	CASSQGLAGGHTDTQYF	TGTGCCAGCAGCCAAGGGCTAGCGGGAGGTCACACAGATACGCAGTATTTT
-	TRBV7-2	-	TRBJ1-5	CASSSGGLGQPQHF	TGTGCCAGCAGCTCCGGGGGGCTGGGTCAGCCCCAGCATTTT
-	TRBV30	few	TRBJ1-1	CAWSRENTEAFF	TGTGCCTGGAGTCGGGAGAACACTGAAGCTTTCTTT
-	TRBV19	-	TRBJ2-7	CASSIAGVTYEQYF	TGTGCCAGTAGTATTGCGGGTGTGACCTACGAGCAGTACTTC
-	TRBV2	-	TRBJ1-2	CAGSVSSGYTF	TGTGCCGGCAGCGTATCGAGTGGCTACACCTTC
TRBD1	TRBV19	-	TRBJ1-2	CASSTTGVVNYGYTF	TGTGCCAGTAGTACGACAGGGGTGGTTAACTATGGCTACACCTTC
-	TRBV5-1	-	TRBJ1-1	CASSWGETLNTEAFF	TGCGCCAGCAGCTGGGGAGAGACCCTGAACACTGAAGCTTTCTTT
TRBD1	TRBV2	-	TRBJ2-4	CASTPGQGKAKNIQYF	TGTGCCAGCACCCCGGGACAGGGGAAAGCCAAAAACATTCAGTACTTC
TRBD1	TRBV11-3	-	TRBJ1-2	CASSLFRDRGSYTF	TGTGCCAGCAGCTTATTCCGGGACAGGGGAAGCTACACCTTC
TRBD1	TRBV7-9	-	TRBJ1-1	CASSPWGGTGEDTEAFF	TGTGCCAGCAGCCCCTGGGGTGGGACAGGGGAGGACACTGAAGCTTTCTTT
-	TRBV10-3	-	TRBJ1-1	CAISARWGENTEAFF	TGTGCCATCAGTGCCCGGTGGGGAGAGAACACTGAAGCTTTCTTT
TRBD2	TRBV7-2	-	TRBJ2-7	CASSLASGSYEQYF	TGTGCCAGCAGCTTAGCTAGCGGGAGTTACGAGCAGTACTTC
TRBD1	TRBV5-1	-	TRBJ1-1	CASSPGQGGGMNTEAFF	TGCGCCAGCAGCCCGGGACAGGGGGGCGGAATGAACACTGAAGCTTTCTTT
TRBD2	TRBV5-1	-	TRBJ2-5	CASSLAGTSGAGETQYF	TGCGCCAGCAGCTTGGCCGGGACTAGCGGGGCGGGAGAGACCCAGTACTTC
-	TRBV4-1	-	TRBJ2-7	CASSQDHHSEGEQYF	TGCGCCAGCAGCCAAGATCATCATTCGGAGGGCGAGCAGTACTTC
TRBD1	TRBV29-1	-	TRBJ2-1	CSVERRQGSYNEQFF	TGCAGCGTTGAAAGGCGACAGGGGTCCTACAATGAGCAGTTCTTC
TRBD1	TRBV30	few	TRBJ2-2	CAWRLQGAGAGELFF	TGTGCCTGGAGGCTACAGGGGGCAGGGGCCGGGGAGCTGTTTTTT
-	TRBV5-1	-	TRBJ2-7	CASSTLGGGPPEQYF	TGCGCCAGCAGCACCCTAGGGGGAGGGCCCCCCGAGCAGTACTTC
-	TRBV4-2	-	TRBJ1-5	CASSQDISGSNQPQHF	TGTGCCAGCAGCCAAGACATAAGCGGTAGCAATCAGCCCCAGCATTTT
TRBD2	TRBV5-1	-	TRBJ2-3	CASSSTGGDTQYF	TGCGCCAGCAGCTCAACGGGAGGAGATACGCAGTATTTT
-	TRBV7-2	-	TRBJ2-3	CASSLEAGDTQYF	TGTGCCAGCAGCTTAGAGGCGGGCGATACGCAGTATTTT
TRBD1	TRBV29-1	few	TRBJ2-3	CSAGQGVGDTQYF	TGCAGCGCCGGACAGGGGGTGGGAGATACGCAGTATTTT
-	TRBV10-3	-	TRBJ1-1	CAINQGGTEAFF	TGTGCCATCAACCAGGGCGGCACTGAAGCTTTCTTT